Each of the 2 T cell receptor beta chains below was sequenced from the same sample in a study of cytomegalovirus exposure and HLA in healthy donors. PCR amplification relied on 60 Vbeta primers (plus 13 Jbeta primers). Repertoires were generated with immunoSEQ multiplex PCR, while TCRdb's copy carries only in-frame clones and drops some. Found here are 100,000 to 150,000 clones, 70% to 85% of them singletons; the top ten hold under 4.5%. Sequences were obtained from PBMCs. These receptor sequences come from a man between 35 and 55 years old in good health and CMV-seropositive.

This clone has only one observation. The rearrangement links TRBV5-4 to TRBJ2-3; possible D gene TRBD2, 7 bases. Germline CDR1 and CDR2: SGHNT and YYREEE (reference sequence). There are 16 residues in the CDR3. The V gene lost 5 bases and the J gene lost 2 bases, with 18 bases spanning the gap. CDR3 in amino acids: CASSWGLGTNTDTQYF. DNA for the CDR3: TGTGCCAGCAGTTGGGGGCTAGGGACTAACACAGATACGCAGTATTTT. The full variable domain, completed using reference TRBV5-4 and TRBJ2-3, is ETGVTQSPTHLIKTRGQQVTLRCSSQSGHNTVSWYQQALGQGPQFIFQYYREEENGRGNFPPRFSGLQFPNYSSELNVNALELDDSALYLCASSWGLGTNTDTQYFGPGTRLTVL.

The chain employs TRBV6-4 and TRBJ2-1, with 13 bases matching TRBD2. This CDR3 region has 15 residues. Germline lookup yields CDR1 MRHNA and CDR2 SNTAGT. The V and J ends lost 6 bases and 2 bases, in that order; junction bases with no gene match: 1. This CDR3 is CASRLAGGTYNEQFF. Here the CDR3 DNA reads TGTGCCAGCAGACTAGCGGGAGGGACCTACAATGAGCAGTTCTTC.